This T cell receptor (beta chain) was identified in a study of early T cells in non-severe SARS-CoV-2 infection. Study as a whole: Unsorted whole blood bulk RNA was sequenced, with unpaired chains.

Trimming at V came to 5 bases and at J to 4 bases, leaving 2 bases not matched to a gene. CDR3 length equals 13 residues. In the library, individual cDNA molecules carried attached unique molecular identifiers. One entry per CDR3 protein results from TCRdb running MiXCR on the 5' RACE reads. Among 40,000 to 45,000 distinct CDR3 sequences listed, around 6.3% were seen once. Sequences were derived from whole blood, sampled at baseline. This clonotype originated in an adult who was a healthcare worker with PCR-confirmed SARS-CoV-2 infection or an uninfected control (not recorded which). The rearrangement links TRBV12-3 or TRBV12-4 to TRBJ2-5; 9 bases fit TRBD1. As DNA, the CDR3 is TGTGCCAGCAGTCAGGACAGGGGAGAGACCCAGTACTTC. Residues: CASSQDRGETQYF.